These 4 T cell receptor beta chains were all obtained from the same sample, sequenced in a study of shared clonotypes between healthy human individuals. Data came from immunoSEQ multiplex PCR; TCRdb stores just in-frame clones and leaves some out. Counted here are about 470,000 clones, roughly 77% occurring once; the ten biggest clones make up 13%. Sequencing used PBMCs. These receptors originate from a woman aged 40 to 50 in good health. Some clones in this sample may be carry-over from other donors' samples.

V usage is TRBV9 and J usage is TRBJ2-7; TRBD2 might be the D (5 bases). V lost 0 bases, J lost 0 bases, and 10 bases lay in between. The CDR3 consists of 15 residues. Germline CDR1 reads SGDLS; CDR2 reads YYNGEE. CDR3 amino acids: CASSVDGGYSYEQYF. The CDR3 DNA reads as TGTGCCAGCAGCGTAGACGGCGGGTACTCCTACGAGCAGTACTTC.

The chain is built from TRBV12-1 and TRBJ2-2; the table's D call, TRBD2, has no DNA check behind it. TRBV12-1 is a pseudogene segment. The CDR3 loop spans 18 amino acids. The CDR3 spells CASSPGPGLAGETGELFF. The CDR3 DNA reads TGTGCCAGCAGCCCGGGTCCGGGACTAGCGGGAGAAACCGGGGAGCTGTTTTTT.

The J gene is TRBJ2-3, the V gene TRBV29-1; D unresolved. CDR3 length: 12 amino acids. Per the germline V gene, CDR1 is SQVTM and CDR2 is ANQGSEA. V lost 7 bases, J lost 4 bases, and 12 bases lay in between. The CDR3 is CSALVPPDTQYF. The CDR3 DNA is TGCAGCGCCCTAGTCCCCCCAGATACGCAGTATTTT.

This rearrangement joins TRBV9 to TRBJ2-3; 10 bases line up with TRBD2. Trimming cost V 4 bases and J 2 bases; bases outside gene matches: 7. The CDR3 extends over 16 amino acids. The germline V gene has CDR1 SGDLS and CDR2 YYNGEE. The CDR3 sequence is CASSPHGLADTDTQYF. In DNA form, the CDR3 reads TGTGCCAGCAGCCCCCACGGACTAGCGGACACAGATACGCAGTATTTT. The full variable domain, in which reference TRBV9 and TRBJ2-3 provide the parts outside the CDR3, is DSGVTQTPKHLITATGQRVTLRCSPRSGDLSVYWYQQSLDQGLQFLIQYYNGEERAKGNILERFSAQQFPDLHSELNLSSLELGDSALYFCASSPHGLADTDTQYFGPGTRLTVL.